One sample yielded the 3 T cell receptor beta chains listed below, sequenced in a study of T cells in women clearing cervical HPV infection. Assay used: immunoSEQ multiplex PCR; TCRdb lists only in-frame clones, some missing. The listing records roughly 34,000 clones. The specimen was blood buffy coat. The receptors derive from a woman aged 18-70 years with a cervical HPV16 infection that either progressed to CIN3+ or cleared (not recorded which).

As for this clone: The CDR3 goes on 3 residues after the read ends, and that part is filled in from the germline J gene. This rearrangement joins TRBV19 to TRBJ1-5, with 11 bases lining up with TRBD1. Germline CDR1 is LNHDA and CDR2 is SQIVND (reference sequence). The CDR3 runs 19 residues. With V trimmed by 4 bases and J by 1 base, 12 bases remained unmatched. CDR3 in amino acids: CASSTLAGTGGKSNQPQHF. Incomplete CDR3 DNA: TGTGCCAGTAGTACTCTCGCCGGGACAGGGGGGAAGAGCAATCAGCCC.

Incomplete CDR3 DNA: TGTGCCAGCACTAAGACTAGCGGGAGTTGGAATGAG. Translation gives CASTKTSGSWNE. The CDR3 in its entirety is CASTKTSGSWNEQFF. The J gene is TRBJ2-1, the V gene TRBV11-2, with 12 bases lining up with TRBD2. The read ends 3 residues before the CDR3 terminus; that terminus is restored from the germline J gene. The CDR3 is made up of 15 amino acids. Germline V CDR1 and CDR2: SGHAT, FQNNGV. V shed 7 bases, J shed 7 bases, and the junction held 8 bases outside the gene matches.

Regarding this clone: The read terminates 3 residues ahead of where the CDR3 ends, so the germline J gene completes it. This chain links TRBV2 with TRBJ2-2; D gene unclear. The V end was cut by 4 bases, the J end by 3 bases, with 12 bases between. Germline assignment: CDR1 SNHLY and CDR2 FYNNEI. There are 15 residues in the CDR3. The part of the CDR3 DNA that was read is TGTGCCAGCAGTGTAGTAAACCTAGACACCGGGGAG. This codes for CASSVVNLDTGE. The whole CDR3 sequence reads CASSVVNLDTGELFF.